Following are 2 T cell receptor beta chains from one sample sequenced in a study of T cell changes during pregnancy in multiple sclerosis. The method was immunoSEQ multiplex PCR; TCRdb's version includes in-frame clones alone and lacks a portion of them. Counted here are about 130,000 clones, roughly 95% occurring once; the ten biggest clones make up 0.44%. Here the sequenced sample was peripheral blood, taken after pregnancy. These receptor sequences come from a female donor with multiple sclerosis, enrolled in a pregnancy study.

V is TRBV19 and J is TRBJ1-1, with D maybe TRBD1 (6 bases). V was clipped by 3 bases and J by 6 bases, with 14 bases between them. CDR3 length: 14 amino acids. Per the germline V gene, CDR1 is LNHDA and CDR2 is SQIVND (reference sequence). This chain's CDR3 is CASSIAAGGSEAFF. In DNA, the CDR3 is TGTGCCAGTAGTATCGCGGCGGGGGGCTCTGAAGCTTTCTTT.

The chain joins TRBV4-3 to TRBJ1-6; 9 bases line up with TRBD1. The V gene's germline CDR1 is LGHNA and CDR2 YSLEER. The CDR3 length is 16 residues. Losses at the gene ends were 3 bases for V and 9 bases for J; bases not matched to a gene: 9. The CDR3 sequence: CASSHAGTGIGSPLHF. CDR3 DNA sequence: TGCGCCAGCAGCCATGCCGGGACAGGGATAGGTTCACCCCTCCACTTT.